Listed below are T cell receptor beta chains from one sample, sequenced in a study of beta chain features in type 1 diabetes. Assay used: immunoSEQ multiplex PCR; TCRdb lists only in-frame clones, some missing. The sample has about 240,000 clones, 25% to 30% seen once. Sequencing was carried out using central memory CD4+ T cells from blood. The source of these receptors is a man aged 25-40 years in good health. The CDR3 runs from the conserved cysteine through the conserved F or W. D genes are given only for firm matches. Some rows mark clone size as missing; the rest say once, few, many or name a class of expanded clone.

J gene: TRBJ2-7
D gene: .
clone size: .
V gene: TRBV27
CDR3 DNA: TGTGCCAGCAGCCGCGGGGAGCAGTACTTC
CDR3 protein: CASSRGEQYF

J gene: TRBJ2-1
D gene: TRBD2
clone size: many
V gene: TRBV15
CDR3 DNA: TGTGCCACCAGCAGAAGCGGGAGCGGTTACAATGAGCAGTTCTTC
CDR3 protein: CATSRSGSGYNEQFF

J gene: TRBJ2-1
D gene: TRBD1
clone size: .
V gene: TRBV7-2
CDR3 DNA: TGTGCCAGCAGCTTGCGGGACAGGGTCAATGAGCAGTTCTTC
CDR3 protein: CASSLRDRVNEQFF

J gene: TRBJ2-3
D gene: .
clone size: few
V gene: TRBV7-2
CDR3 DNA: TGTGCCAGCAGCCCTAGGGCCCCTCGTACAGATACGCAGTATTTT
CDR3 protein: CASSPRAPRTDTQYF

J gene: TRBJ2-6
D gene: TRBD2
clone size: .
V gene: TRBV4-1
CDR3 DNA: TGCGCCAGCAGCCAATCGGGACTAGCGGGATACCGCTCTGGGGCCAACGTCCTGACTTTC
CDR3 protein: CASSQSGLAGYRSGANVLTF

J gene: TRBJ2-5
D gene: .
clone size: few
V gene: TRBV29-1
CDR3 DNA: TGCAGCGTCTTTGACAGCGGGGAGACCCAGTACTTC
CDR3 protein: CSVFDSGETQYF

J gene: TRBJ2-1
D gene: .
clone size: .
V gene: TRBV4-2
CDR3 DNA: TGTGCCAGCAGCCAAGAGCGTGGGGCCGGTGCCTACAATGAGCAGTTCTTC
CDR3 protein: CASSQERGAGAYNEQFF

J gene: TRBJ2-5
D gene: .
clone size: few
V gene: TRBV11-2
CDR3 DNA: TGTGCCAGCAGCTTTAGCGACGGGGCACAAGAGACCCAGTACTTC
CDR3 protein: CASSFSDGAQETQYF

J gene: TRBJ1-1
D gene: .
clone size: .
V gene: TRBV11-2
CDR3 DNA: TGTGCCAGCAGCGCTACTGAGAACACTGAAGCTTTCTTT
CDR3 protein: CASSATENTEAFF

J gene: TRBJ2-7
D gene: .
clone size: few
V gene: TRBV21-1
CDR3 DNA: TGTGCCAGCAGCTCTAGCGGAAGCTCCTACGAGCAGTACTTC
CDR3 protein: CASSSSGSSYEQYF

J gene: TRBJ1-2
D gene: .
clone size: .
V gene: TRBV25-1
CDR3 DNA: TGTGCCAGCAGTTTTAGAGGGCAGGGCGGCTACACCTTC
CDR3 protein: CASSFRGQGGYTF

J gene: TRBJ2-1
D gene: .
clone size: .
V gene: TRBV7-2
CDR3 DNA: TGTGCCAGCAGGGCGGGTTCCTCCTACAATGAGCAGTTCTTC
CDR3 protein: CASRAGSSYNEQFF

J gene: TRBJ2-7
D gene: TRBD1
clone size: .
V gene: TRBV6-1
CDR3 DNA: TGTGCCAGCATTGACGAGACAGGGCTCTACGAGCAGTACTTC
CDR3 protein: CASIDETGLYEQYF

J gene: TRBJ2-4
D gene: TRBD1
clone size: many
V gene: TRBV28
CDR3 DNA: TGTGCCAGCAGGAGGACAGGGGAGGGCATTCAGTACTTC
CDR3 protein: CASRRTGEGIQYF

J gene: TRBJ1-6
D gene: TRBD1
clone size: .
V gene: TRBV4-2
CDR3 DNA: TGTGCCAGCAGCCAAGAATTGGGACAGGTCGAATCACCCCTCCACTTT
CDR3 protein: CASSQELGQVESPLHF

J gene: TRBJ2-1
D gene: .
clone size: .
V gene: TRBV9
CDR3 DNA: TGTGCCAGCAGCGTAGAGCGGCACAGGGATACCAATGAGCAGTTCTTC
CDR3 protein: CASSVERHRDTNEQFF

J gene: TRBJ1-2
D gene: .
clone size: .
V gene: TRBV28
CDR3 DNA: TGTGCCAGCAGTTTCTGGGATGGCTACACCTTC
CDR3 protein: CASSFWDGYTF

J gene: TRBJ1-4
D gene: .
clone size: .
V gene: TRBV5-4
CDR3 DNA: TGTGCCAGCAGCTTGGCGGACGGCAAACTGTTTTTT
CDR3 protein: CASSLADGKLFF

J gene: TRBJ1-3
D gene: .
clone size: .
V gene: TRBV30
CDR3 DNA: TGTGCCTGGAGTGAGGGAGGGGCAGGAGGAAACACCATATATTTT
CDR3 protein: CAWSEGGAGGNTIYF

J gene: TRBJ2-7
D gene: TRBD2
clone size: few
V gene: TRBV4-2
CDR3 DNA: TGTGCCAGCAGCCAAGAAGTACTAGCGGGGAGGTCCTACGAGCAGTACTTC
CDR3 protein: CASSQEVLAGRSYEQYF

J gene: TRBJ1-1
D gene: .
clone size: .
V gene: TRBV30
CDR3 DNA: TGTGCCTGGAGACGAGGGAGCGAAGCTTTCTTT
CDR3 protein: CAWRRGSEAFF

J gene: TRBJ2-7
D gene: TRBD1
clone size: few
V gene: TRBV5-1
CDR3 DNA: TGCGCCAGCAGCTTGGATGGGACAGGGGGATACGAGCAGTACTTC
CDR3 protein: CASSLDGTGGYEQYF

J gene: TRBJ2-1
D gene: TRBD2
clone size: few
V gene: TRBV20-1
CDR3 DNA: TGCAGTGCTCGATCGGGGGGGCAGTTCTTC
CDR3 protein: CSARSGGQFF

J gene: TRBJ2-3
D gene: TRBD2
clone size: few
V gene: TRBV5-6
CDR3 DNA: TGTGCCAGCGCCCCCAGCGGGAGGCCCGCCCCCACAGATACGCAGTATTTT
CDR3 protein: CASAPSGRPAPTDTQYF

J gene: TRBJ1-2
D gene: .
clone size: few
V gene: TRBV28
CDR3 DNA: TGTGCCAGCAGTACTGTAACGGGGTCTAGGTATGGCTACACCTTC
CDR3 protein: CASSTVTGSRYGYTF

J gene: TRBJ1-2
D gene: .
clone size: .
V gene: TRBV28
CDR3 DNA: TGTGCCAGCCGGGAAGACACGTTTAACTATGGCTACACCTTC
CDR3 protein: CASREDTFNYGYTF

J gene: TRBJ2-1
D gene: .
clone size: .
V gene: TRBV30
CDR3 DNA: TGTGCCTGCTGGCGGGACCCTCTAGGGGATGAGCAGTTCTTC
CDR3 protein: CACWRDPLGDEQFF

J gene: TRBJ2-7
D gene: .
clone size: .
V gene: TRBV5-1
CDR3 DNA: TGCGCCAGCAGCTTGGCCACCGGAGACTACGAGCAGTACTTC
CDR3 protein: CASSLATGDYEQYF

J gene: TRBJ2-7
D gene: TRBD1
clone size: few
V gene: TRBV18
CDR3 DNA: TGTGCCAGCTCATTCGACAGGGGCTCCGAGCAGTACTTC
CDR3 protein: CASSFDRGSEQYF

J gene: TRBJ2-4
D gene: .
clone size: few
V gene: TRBV5-6
CDR3 DNA: TGTGCCAGCAGCCCAGGACCAGGGCAAAACATTCAGTACTTC
CDR3 protein: CASSPGPGQNIQYF

J gene: TRBJ1-2
D gene: TRBD1
clone size: .
V gene: TRBV30
CDR3 DNA: TGTGCCTGGACGGACAGGGGCGACCTCAACTATGGCTACACCTTC
CDR3 protein: CAWTDRGDLNYGYTF

J gene: TRBJ2-5
D gene: .
clone size: .
V gene: TRBV5-1
CDR3 DNA: TGCGCCAGCAGCACCTCCCAGACGGGAGAGACCCAGTACTTC
CDR3 protein: CASSTSQTGETQYF

J gene: TRBJ2-7
D gene: .
clone size: .
V gene: TRBV7-2
CDR3 DNA: TGTGCCAGCACCTCCACTTCTTACGAGCAGTACTTC
CDR3 protein: CASTSTSYEQYF

J gene: TRBJ2-4
D gene: .
clone size: few
V gene: TRBV7-2
CDR3 DNA: TGTGCCAGCAGCTCGATCGTTATTGACATTCAGTACTTC
CDR3 protein: CASSSIVIDIQYF

J gene: TRBJ1-1
D gene: .
clone size: many
V gene: TRBV5-4
CDR3 DNA: TGTGCCAGCAGCATGTACAAGAACACTGAAGCTTTCTTT
CDR3 protein: CASSMYKNTEAFF

J gene: TRBJ2-3
D gene: .
clone size: few
V gene: TRBV30
CDR3 DNA: TGTGCCTGGAGTCCCAGCACCCTTAGCACAGATACGCAGTATTTT
CDR3 protein: CAWSPSTLSTDTQYF

J gene: TRBJ2-1
D gene: .
clone size: few
V gene: TRBV7-2
CDR3 DNA: TGTGCCAGCAGCTCCGTAGCGAAAATTTACAATGAGCAGTTCTTC
CDR3 protein: CASSSVAKIYNEQFF

J gene: TRBJ1-1
D gene: .
clone size: .
V gene: TRBV4-1
CDR3 DNA: TGCGCCAGCAGCCAAGAGGTGGCCAGAGCCACTGAAGCTTTCTTT
CDR3 protein: CASSQEVARATEAFF

J gene: TRBJ1-2
D gene: .
clone size: once
V gene: TRBV5-6
CDR3 DNA: TGTGCCAGCAGTCCTATCCCCCGGACAGCTAACGGCTACACCTTC
CDR3 protein: CASSPIPRTANGYTF

J gene: TRBJ2-5
D gene: TRBD1
clone size: .
V gene: TRBV25-1
CDR3 DNA: TGTGCCAGCAGTGTCCCCGGGACAGTCCAAGAGACCCAGTACTTC
CDR3 protein: CASSVPGTVQETQYF

J gene: TRBJ2-1
D gene: .
clone size: few
V gene: TRBV18
CDR3 DNA: TGTGCCAGCTCCCCCGACTCGTACAATGAGCAGTTCTTC
CDR3 protein: CASSPDSYNEQFF

J gene: TRBJ1-3
D gene: .
clone size: few
V gene: TRBV7-2
CDR3 DNA: TGTGCCAGCAGCTCTGACGGCAGCTTCACTGGAAACACCATATATTTT
CDR3 protein: CASSSDGSFTGNTIYF

J gene: TRBJ1-6
D gene: .
clone size: .
V gene: TRBV10-3
CDR3 DNA: TGTGCCATCAGTGGGGGGACAAGCCTCACTTTAAATAATTCACCCCTCCACTTT
CDR3 protein: CAISGGTSLTLNNSPLHF

J gene: TRBJ1-5
D gene: TRBD1
clone size: .
V gene: TRBV30
CDR3 DNA: TGTGCCTGGAGTATGACAGGGGTGGGCAATCAGCCCCAGCATTTT
CDR3 protein: CAWSMTGVGNQPQHF

J gene: TRBJ1-5
D gene: .
clone size: few
V gene: TRBV25-1
CDR3 DNA: TGTGCCAGCAGTGCAGGGGAATATAGCAATCAGCCCCAGCATTTT
CDR3 protein: CASSAGEYSNQPQHF

J gene: TRBJ2-2
D gene: .
clone size: .
V gene: TRBV29-1
CDR3 DNA: TGCAGCGTTGAGGCGAGCCAGGCCGGGGAGCTGTTTTTT
CDR3 protein: CSVEASQAGELFF

J gene: TRBJ2-2
D gene: .
clone size: few
V gene: TRBV7-8
CDR3 DNA: TGTGCCAGCAGCGTAGACCTAAGGAGAACCGGGGAGCTGTTTTTT
CDR3 protein: CASSVDLRRTGELFF

J gene: TRBJ2-7
D gene: .
clone size: few
V gene: TRBV6-1
CDR3 DNA: TGTGCCAGCAGTGAAGAATCCCGGGGCACCTACGAGCAGTACTTC
CDR3 protein: CASSEESRGTYEQYF

J gene: TRBJ2-3
D gene: .
clone size: .
V gene: TRBV5-1
CDR3 DNA: TGCGCCAGCAGCCCGGGACTTAGGCCGTCAGATACGCAGTATTTT
CDR3 protein: CASSPGLRPSDTQYF

J gene: TRBJ2-7
D gene: .
clone size: few
V gene: TRBV2
CDR3 DNA: TGTGCCAGGGCAGGCCCTACTGGGCGCGAGCAGTACTTC
CDR3 protein: CARAGPTGREQYF

J gene: TRBJ2-1
D gene: TRBD1
clone size: .
V gene: TRBV6-5
CDR3 DNA: TGTGCCAGCACCCCCCCCGGGACAGGGATTGGTGAGCAGTTCTTC
CDR3 protein: CASTPPGTGIGEQFF

J gene: TRBJ2-7
D gene: TRBD1
clone size: .
V gene: TRBV7-2
CDR3 DNA: TGTGCCAGCAGCCTCGGACAGGGACGGTACGAGCAGTACTTC
CDR3 protein: CASSLGQGRYEQYF